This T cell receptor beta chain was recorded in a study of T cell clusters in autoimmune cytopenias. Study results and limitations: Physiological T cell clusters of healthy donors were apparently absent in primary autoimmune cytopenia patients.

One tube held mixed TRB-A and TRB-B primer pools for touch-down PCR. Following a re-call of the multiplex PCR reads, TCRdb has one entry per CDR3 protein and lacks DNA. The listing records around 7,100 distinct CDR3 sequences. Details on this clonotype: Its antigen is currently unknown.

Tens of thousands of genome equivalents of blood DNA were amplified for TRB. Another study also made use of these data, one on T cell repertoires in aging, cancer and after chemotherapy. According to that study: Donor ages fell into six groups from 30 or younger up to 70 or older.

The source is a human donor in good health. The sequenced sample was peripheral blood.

CDR3 in amino acids: CSGGWEDYGYTF. The chain carries TRBV29-1 and TRBJ1-2. The length of the CDR3 is 12 residues. CDR1 and CDR2 from the germline V gene are SQVTM and ANQGSEA.